The clone carrying this T cell receptor (beta chain) came up many times. Between the trimmed V and J ends, which lost 6 bases and 4 bases, there was a span of 19 bases. This CDR3 has 16 amino acids. This record belongs to a study of T cells after yellow fever vaccination. Study-level information: Where fractions had low cell numbers, libraries were prepared from them with the SMART-Seq v4 Ultra Low Input RNA kit. Findings and limits, study-wide: There were almost no vaccine-responding clonotypes detectable in the sorted memory subsets on day 0. Researchers report a weaker secondary response that nonetheless peaked faster, day 5 versus 15.

TCRdb redid the calling of the 5' RACE reads with MiXCR, one entry per CDR3 protein. The sample shows around 26,000 distinct CDR3 sequences, 3.4% of them seen only once. This TCR was recovered from a man aged 18 to 29 who received the YFV17D yellow fever vaccine. This chain links TRBV12-3 or TRBV12-4 with TRBJ1-3; perhaps TRBD1 as D (5 bases). Source: PBMCs, either bulk or a sorted T-cell subset (CD4+, CD8+, memory, or dextramer-sorted; not recorded which), taken more than 40 days after the first yellow fever vaccination. The CDR3 here is CASSHPAGTEGNTIYF. In nucleotides, the CDR3 is TGTGCCAGCAGCCATCCCGCCGGGACTGAAGGAAACACCATATATTTT.